This TCR beta chain was retrieved from a study of cytomegalovirus exposure and HLA in healthy donors. PCR was performed using 60 Vbeta and 13 Jbeta primers. This table comes from immunoSEQ multiplex PCR, and its TCRdb copy is limited to in-frame clones, with some not included. Of 90,000 to 150,000 clones in the sample, more than 60% were seen once. The CDR3 spans 16 residues. In germline, CDR1 is SGDLS, CDR2 YYNGEE. The V gene end was trimmed by 0 bases and the J gene end by 0 bases; junction bases not matched to a gene: 3. V is TRBV9 and J is TRBJ2-1, with TRBD2 matching 7 bases. This receptor was taken from a man in his forties in good health and CMV-seropositive. Material: PBMCs. CDR3: CASSVVGGFSYNEQFF. CDR3 sequence (DNA): TGTGCCAGCAGCGTAGTCGGGGGGTTCTCCTACAATGAGCAGTTCTTC. The full variable domain, with the rest looked up from reference TRBV9 and TRBJ2-1, is DSGVTQTPKHLITATGQRVTLRCSPRSGDLSVYWYQQSLDQGLQFLIQYYNGEERAKGNILERFSAQQFPDLHSELNLSSLELGDSALYFCASSVVGGFSYNEQFFGPGTRLTVL.